These T cell receptor beta chains were read from a single sample in a study of vaccination and CD4 T cells after COVID-19. Antigen specificity for these receptors is unknown. TCRdb processed the PCR reads anew with MiXCR; each CDR3 protein has one entry. The profile covers approximately 20,000 distinct CDR3 sequences, with roughly 63% appearing a single time and around 8% taken by the ten largest. Material for sequencing was CD4+ T cells from blood, cultured in vitro. Receptors were obtained from a human donor who had recovered from COVID-19. CDR3s include the opening cysteine and the closing phenylalanine or tryptophan. Each record gives: J gene, clone size, D gene, V gene, CDR3 protein, CDR3 DNA. A D gene is named only where the DNA matches it firmly. Clone size is given for some rows only: seen once, a few or many times, or a class if the clone is expanded.

TRBJ1-2	few	.	TRBV6-1	CASSEPRRGIGVGYTF	TGTGCCAGCAGTGAGCCGCGAAGGGGAATCGGCGTTGGCTACACCTTC
TRBJ2-3	few	TRBD1	TRBV24-1	CATSDWPGQGVGTQYF	TGTGCCACCAGTGATTGGCCGGGACAGGGAGTGGGTACGCAGTATTTT
TRBJ2-7	.	TRBD2	TRBV6-5	CASSYSFWTSGYEQYF	TGTGCCAGCAGTTACTCCTTCTGGACTAGCGGTTACGAGCAGTACTTC
TRBJ1-3	once	.	TRBV28	CASSLGGQSSGNTIYF	TGTGCCAGCAGCCTCGGCGGGCAAAGCTCTGGAAACACCATATATTTT
TRBJ1-1	few	TRBD1	TRBV19	CASKGGTGVTEAFF	TGTGCCAGTAAGGGCGGGACAGGGGTGACTGAAGCTTTCTTT
TRBJ2-3	.	.	TRBV20-1	CSALELASTDTQYF	TGCAGTGCTTTAGAGTTAGCTAGCACAGATACGCAGTATTTT
TRBJ1-1	few	TRBD1	TRBV25-1	CASGTGLEYTEAFF	TGTGCCAGCGGGACAGGGCTGGAGTACACTGAAGCTTTCTTT
TRBJ1-2	few	.	TRBV6-1	CASRLGTTNYGYTF	TGTGCCAGCAGGCTAGGGACAACGAACTATGGCTACACCTTC
TRBJ1-2	.	TRBD1	TRBV6-5	CASSYSQGLGYGYTF	TGTGCCAGCAGTTACTCACAGGGGTTGGGCTATGGCTACACCTTC
TRBJ2-1	.	TRBD2	TRBV3-1	CASSPSGRADNEQFF	TGTGCCAGCAGTCCGAGCGGGAGGGCGGACAATGAGCAGTTCTTC
TRBJ2-1	.	.	TRBV7-2	CASGRDSYNEQFF	TGTGCCAGCGGCAGGGACTCCTACAATGAGCAGTTCTTC
TRBJ1-6	.	.	TRBV7-9	CASSPSQDSPLHF	TGTGCCAGCAGCCCATCACAGGATTCACCCCTCCACTTT
TRBJ2-1	.	TRBD1	TRBV6-1	CASCGTGKDEQFF	TGTGCCAGCTGTGGGACAGGGAAGGATGAGCAGTTCTTC
TRBJ2-7	.	.	TRBV5-1	CASSPNPPTYEQYF	TGCGCCAGCAGCCCTAACCCCCCAACCTACGAGCAGTACTTC
TRBJ2-2	.	.	TRBV19	CASKIGVDTGELFF	TGTGCCAGTAAGATAGGGGTGGACACCGGGGAGCTGTTTTTT
TRBJ2-7	.	.	TRBV10-3	CAISEVGTRYEQYF	TGTGCCATCAGTGAGGTAGGGACAAGATACGAGCAGTACTTC
TRBJ2-2	.	TRBD2	TRBV7-6	CASRLGTSGSTGELFF	TGTGCCAGCAGGCTAGGAACTAGCGGGAGTACTGGGGAGCTGTTTTTT
TRBJ1-2	.	.	TRBV6-1	CASSLSGTRGYTF	TGTGCCAGCAGCCTATCCGGCACAAGGGGCTACACCTTC
TRBJ2-2	.	.	TRBV12-3/TRBV12-4	CASIPGINTGELFF	TGTGCCAGCATCCCGGGGATCAACACCGGGGAGCTGTTTTTT
TRBJ2-5	.	TRBD2	TRBV7-9	CASSLSGSEETQYF	TGTGCCAGCAGTCTCAGCGGGAGTGAAGAGACCCAGTACTTC
TRBJ1-1	.	TRBD1	TRBV6-1	CASSPNQGARHGDTEAFF	TGTGCCAGCAGCCCCAACCAGGGGGCCCGCCATGGGGACACTGAAGCTTTCTTT
TRBJ2-5	.	.	TRBV7-2	CASSLVGGGGETQYF	TGTGCCAGCAGCTTGGTGGGAGGGGGGGGGGAGACCCAGTACTTC
TRBJ2-3	.	.	TRBV6-4	CASSDRGRTQYF	TGTGCCAGCAGTGATCGGGGCCGAACGCAGTATTTT
TRBJ2-3	few	TRBD2	TRBV7-2	CASSLRSGDSTDTQYF	TGTGCCAGCAGCTTACGGAGCGGGGACAGCACAGATACGCAGTATTTT
TRBJ1-1	.	.	TRBV7-9	CASSLSGEAFF	TGTGCCAGCAGCTTATCCGGGGAAGCTTTCTTT
TRBJ2-1	.	.	TRBV27	CASSLFSPRAEQFF	TGTGCCAGCAGTTTATTTTCCCCGAGGGCTGAGCAGTTCTTC
TRBJ1-3	.	.	TRBV19	CASSKGQGGNTIYF	TGTGCCAGTAGTAAGGGCCAGGGTGGAAACACCATATATTTT
TRBJ1-6	.	TRBD1	TRBV20-1	CSARTGGINSPLHF	TGCAGTGCTAGAACAGGGGGCATAAATTCACCCCTCCACTTT
TRBJ2-7	.	TRBD2	TRBV20-1	CSARTSGRGLQYF	TGCAGTGCTAGGACTAGCGGGAGAGGTTTGCAGTACTTC
TRBJ2-5	.	.	TRBV9	CASSATLAYQETQYF	TGTGCCAGCAGCGCGACTCTAGCGTACCAAGAGACCCAGTACTTC
TRBJ1-5	.	.	TRBV30	CAWSRGENQPQHF	TGTGCCTGGAGTAGGGGGGAAAATCAGCCCCAGCATTTT
TRBJ1-1	.	.	TRBV11-2	CASSLTRPNTEAFF	TGTGCCAGCAGCTTAACTCGTCCGAACACTGAAGCTTTCTTT
TRBJ1-5	few	.	TRBV24-1	CATSGDPSNQPQHF	TGTGCCACCAGTGGGGACCCTAGCAATCAGCCCCAGCATTTT
TRBJ2-3	.	TRBD1	TRBV24-1	CATMDRWTDTQYF	TGTGCCACCATGGACAGGTGGACAGATACGCAGTATTTT
TRBJ2-1	.	TRBD2	TRBV24-1	CATSDLLAGGRDEQFF	TGTGCCACCAGTGATTTACTAGCGGGAGGGCGGGATGAGCAGTTCTTC
TRBJ1-1	.	.	TRBV10-3	CAISESPGMNTEAFF	TGTGCCATCAGTGAGTCACCCGGGATGAACACTGAAGCTTTCTTT
TRBJ2-3	.	.	TRBV30	CAWSVTHTDTQYF	TGTGCCTGGAGTGTGACACACACAGATACGCAGTATTTT
TRBJ2-1	.	.	TRBV11-3	CPSSFIGSYNEQFF	TGTCCCAGCAGCTTTATTGGTTCTTACAATGAGCAGTTCTTC
TRBJ2-7	.	.	TRBV27	CASSLKASNHMGEQYF	TGTGCCAGCAGTTTGAAGGCCAGTAACCATATGGGCGAGCAGTACTTC
TRBJ2-3	.	TRBD1	TRBV30	CAWDRDRGRDTQYF	TGTGCCTGGGACCGGGACAGGGGGCGGGATACGCAGTATTTT
TRBJ2-3	.	.	TRBV20-1	CSARDRMGPTYRADTQYF	TGCAGTGCTAGAGATCGGATGGGACCTACGTACCGAGCAGATACGCAGTATTTT
TRBJ1-3	.	.	TRBV27	CASSLFRLDSGTGNTIYF	TGTGCCAGCAGTTTATTCCGCCTCGACAGCGGAACAGGAAACACCATATATTTT
TRBJ1-4	.	.	TRBV6-2/TRBV6-3	CASSYPQAGEKLFF	TGTGCCAGCAGTTACCCCCAGGCGGGAGAAAAACTGTTTTTT